These T cell receptor beta chains were read from a single sample in a study of neurological immune-mediated disorders. TCRdb analysed the 5' RACE reads with MiXCR anew, one entry per CDR3 protein. Of 30,000 or so distinct CDR3 sequences in the sample, 15% were seen once. Sequenced sample: PBMCs. The receptors stem from a man in his 70s in good health. Both conserved end residues are part of each CDR3. For some rows the clone size is stated as once, few or many, or as a class when expanded; others skip it.

v_call: TRBV7-2
clone_size: -
j_call: TRBJ1-1
cdr3_aa: CASSFYICSARRTGGVTEAFF

v_call: TRBV7-8
clone_size: many
j_call: TRBJ2-5
cdr3_aa: CASSPDRKETQYF

v_call: TRBV5-1
clone_size: -
j_call: TRBJ2-7
cdr3_aa: CASSFTGQTYEQYF

v_call: TRBV2
clone_size: many
j_call: TRBJ2-3
cdr3_aa: CASNRDGSTDTQYF

v_call: TRBV7-2
clone_size: many
j_call: TRBJ2-5
cdr3_aa: CASSPRTGEETQYF

v_call: TRBV27
clone_size: many
j_call: TRBJ2-2
cdr3_aa: CASSTGRGRGGELFF

v_call: TRBV5-1
clone_size: many
j_call: TRBJ2-7
cdr3_aa: CASSSPPGTPLYEQYF

v_call: TRBV6-5
clone_size: many
j_call: TRBJ2-3
cdr3_aa: CASSLTGGTTDTQYF

v_call: TRBV6-6
clone_size: -
j_call: TRBJ2-5
cdr3_aa: CASSRQDARAETQYF

v_call: TRBV18
clone_size: many
j_call: TRBJ2-6
cdr3_aa: CASSLSGTGSSGANVLTF

v_call: TRBV5-5
clone_size: many
j_call: TRBJ1-3
cdr3_aa: CASSPTLTVSGNTIYF

v_call: TRBV9
clone_size: many
j_call: TRBJ2-3
cdr3_aa: CASRAGTSPGTDTQYF

v_call: TRBV7-6
clone_size: few
j_call: TRBJ2-7
cdr3_aa: CASSPGIGLAGNEQYF

v_call: TRBV6-2/TRBV6-3
clone_size: many
j_call: TRBJ2-3
cdr3_aa: CASSPRGANSGTDTQYF

v_call: TRBV5-1
clone_size: many
j_call: TRBJ2-2
cdr3_aa: CASSVGQFYGELFF

v_call: TRBV20-1
clone_size: -
j_call: TRBJ2-4
cdr3_aa: CSARETRTVLAKNIQYF

v_call: TRBV6-2/TRBV6-3
clone_size: many
j_call: TRBJ2-7
cdr3_aa: CASSYSTAGGPYEQYF

v_call: TRBV7-2
clone_size: many
j_call: TRBJ1-1
cdr3_aa: CASSRGITEAFF

v_call: TRBV12-3/TRBV12-4
clone_size: many
j_call: TRBJ2-3
cdr3_aa: CASSPTGQPTDTQYF

v_call: TRBV5-5
clone_size: -
j_call: TRBJ1-2
cdr3_aa: CASSLDRDLSYGYTF

v_call: TRBV28
clone_size: -
j_call: TRBJ2-6
cdr3_aa: CASSPLSGGAGANVLTF